Listed here are 5 T cell receptor beta chains from one sample, sequenced in a study of early T cells in non-severe SARS-CoV-2 infection. In TCRdb, the 5' RACE reads were re-called with MiXCR into one record per CDR3 protein. The sample shows more than 90,000 distinct CDR3 sequences, roughly 11% of them seen only once. Sequencing was performed on whole blood. The receptors shown here come from an adult who was a healthcare worker with PCR-confirmed SARS-CoV-2 infection or an uninfected control (not recorded which).

The rearrangement links TRBV9 to TRBJ1-5, with no clear D. The CDR3 totals 14 residues. V lost 0 bases and J 11 bases, leaving 15 bases between the germline ends. The germline gives CDR1 SGDLS, CDR2 YYNGEE. The CDR3 coding sequence is TGTGCCAGCAGCGTAGCCGGATGGATCCCCGCCCAGCATTTT. It is translated as CASSVAGWIPAQHF.

This clonotype has at least ten counts. The rearrangement uses TRBV6-6 and TRBJ2-3; 10 bases align to TRBD1. With 7 bases clipped from V and 3 bases from J, the junction kept 4 bases outside the gene matches. The CDR3 sequence is 14 residues long. Germline loops: CDR1 MNHNY, CDR2 SVGAGI (reference sequence). The CDR3: CASTRQGATDTQYF. CDR3 in DNA: TGTGCCAGCACCAGACAGGGGGCGACAGATACGCAGTATTTT.

V and J are TRBV2 and TRBJ2-6; D call uncertain. This CDR3 contains 16 residues. V was pared by 2 bases and J by 7 bases, with 15 bases between. Germline lookup yields CDR1 SNHLY and CDR2 FYNNEI. In nucleotides, the CDR3 is TGTGCCAGCAGTGAATCTTTTTTGGGTGCAGCCAACGTCCTGACTTTC. This encodes CASSESFLGAANVLTF. The variable domain in full, with the rest retrieved from reference TRBV2 and TRBJ2-6, is EPEVTQTPSHQVTQMGQEVILRCVPISNHLYFYWYRQILGQKVEFLVSFYNNEISEKSEIFDDQFSVERPDGSNFTLKIRSTKLEDSAMYFCASSESFLGAANVLTFGAGSRLTVL.

This clonotype was seen only a few times. The J gene is TRBJ2-1, the V gene TRBV2; no clear D gene. CDR1 SNHLY and CDR2 FYNNEI come from the germline V gene. V lost 4 bases to trimming and J lost 6 bases, with 7 bases between them. CDR3 length equals 12 residues. In nucleotides, the CDR3 is TGTGCCAGCAGTGTAGAGCGCAATGAGCAGTTCTTC. The encoded protein is CASSVERNEQFF. The variable domain in full, completed from reference TRBV2 and TRBJ2-1, reads EPEVTQTPSHQVTQMGQEVILRCVPISNHLYFYWYRQILGQKVEFLVSFYNNEISEKSEIFDDQFSVERPDGSNFTLKIRSTKLEDSAMYFCASSVERNEQFFGPGTRLTVL.

This clonotype was observed a handful of times. This chain connects TRBV5-1 to TRBJ2-5, with D possibly being TRBD1 (6 bases). The V and J ends lost 5 bases and 2 bases respectively, with 10 bases between them. CDR3 size: 13 residues. Germline assignment: CDR1 SGHRS and CDR2 YFSETQ. CDR3 sequence reads: CASRAGVQETQYF. The DNA of the CDR3 is TGCGCCAGCAGGGCAGGGGTTCAAGAGACCCAGTACTTC.